This TCR beta chain came from a study of T cells after posttransplantation cyclophosphamide. The naive gate required viable CD3+CD4+ or CD3+CD8+ cells with CCR7+CD45RA+CD45RO-CD95-CD27+CD28+ phenotype. Peripheral blood was collected from the related graft donor on the marrow donation day. General study results and limits: Recipient CMV seropositivity and CMV reactivation strongly tracked TRB clonality. Later post-transplant blood repertoires were often dominated by donor CD8+ memory clones. Skin or GI-infiltrating T cells shared few TRB sequences with blood.

The germline V gene encodes CDR1 SGHRS and CDR2 YFSETQ. This CDR3 region has 14 residues. V gave up 6 bases and J gave up 4 bases, with 15 bases separating them. Some clones are missing from TCRdb's copy, which holds only in-frame ones; the method was immunoSEQ multiplex PCR. The sample includes fewer than 25,000 clones, approximately 97% of them seen just once. Comments on this clone: What it recognizes is unknown.

The receptor comes from a man between 45 and 60 years old in good health, CMV-negative, and a related stem cell transplant donor. The chain couples TRBV5-1 to TRBJ2-3, with D possibly being TRBD2 (6 bases). Sequencing was done on a sample of naive CD4+ T cells sorted from PBMCs. The DNA for the CDR3 is TGCGCCAGCATCCGGGACTCAAACTCAGATACGCAGTATTTT. Translation: CASIRDSNSDTQYF. Variable domain in full (rest from reference TRBV5-1 and TRBJ2-3): KAGVTQTPRYLIKTRGQQVTLSCSPISGHRSVSWYQQTPGQGLQFLFEYFSETQRNKGNFPGRFSGRQFSNSRSEMNVSTLELGDSALYLCASIRDSNSDTQYFGPGTRLTVL.